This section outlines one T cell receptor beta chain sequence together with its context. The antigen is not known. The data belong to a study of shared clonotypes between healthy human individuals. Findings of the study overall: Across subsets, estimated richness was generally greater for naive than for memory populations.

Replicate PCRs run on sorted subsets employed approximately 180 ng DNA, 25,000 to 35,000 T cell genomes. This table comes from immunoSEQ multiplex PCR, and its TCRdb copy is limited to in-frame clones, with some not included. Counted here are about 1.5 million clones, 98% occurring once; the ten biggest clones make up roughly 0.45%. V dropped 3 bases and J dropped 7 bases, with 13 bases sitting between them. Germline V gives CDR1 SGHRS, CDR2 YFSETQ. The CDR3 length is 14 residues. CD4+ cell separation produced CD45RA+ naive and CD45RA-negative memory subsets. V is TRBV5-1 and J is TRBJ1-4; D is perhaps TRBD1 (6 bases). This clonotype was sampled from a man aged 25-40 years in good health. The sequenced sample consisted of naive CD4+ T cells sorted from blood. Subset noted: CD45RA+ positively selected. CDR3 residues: CASSSQGSGEKLFF. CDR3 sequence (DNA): TGCGCCAGCAGCTCCCAGGGGAGTGGTGAAAAACTGTTTTTT.